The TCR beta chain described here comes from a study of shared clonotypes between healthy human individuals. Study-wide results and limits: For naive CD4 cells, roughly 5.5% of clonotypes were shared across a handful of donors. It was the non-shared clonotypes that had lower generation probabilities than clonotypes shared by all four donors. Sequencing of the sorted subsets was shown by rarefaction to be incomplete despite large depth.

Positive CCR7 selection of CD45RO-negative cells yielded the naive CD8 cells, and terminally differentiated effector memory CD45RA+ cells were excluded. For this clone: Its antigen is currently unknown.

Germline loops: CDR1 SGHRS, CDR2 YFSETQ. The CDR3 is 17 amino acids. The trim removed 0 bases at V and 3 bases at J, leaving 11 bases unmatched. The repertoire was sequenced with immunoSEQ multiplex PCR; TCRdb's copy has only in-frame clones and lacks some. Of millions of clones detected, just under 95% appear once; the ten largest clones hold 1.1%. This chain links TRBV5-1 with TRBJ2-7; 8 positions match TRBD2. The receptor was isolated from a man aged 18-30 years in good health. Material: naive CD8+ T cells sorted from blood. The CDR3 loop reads CASSLDGEVAGYYEQYF. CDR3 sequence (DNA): TGCGCCAGCAGCTTGGATGGGGAGGTAGCGGGATACTACGAGCAGTACTTC.